This T cell receptor (beta chain) was captured in a study of blood T cell repertoires in COVID-19 (dated by TCRdb to 2020 to 2022). With regard to the full study: Samples from collaborators originated in the United States, Italy and Spain and spanned both the acute and convalescent phases of COVID-19. Where available, HLA class I and class II types were obtained from metadata supplied by the sample provider rather than from assay-based typing. The prospective study material was composed of cDNA or gDNA derived from T cells, B-cell-depleted T cells, or PBMCs. The samples were drawn from two sources: the first 160 participants of the ongoing ImmuneRACE study, and 950 to 1,500 subjects contributed by 6 global collaborators. A de-identified subject ID, COVID-19 status, age in years and sex were almost always included in the sample metadata. The repertoires were released in a freely available public database meant as a resource for research on the immune response to SARS-CoV-2. The dataset comprised deeply sampled blood TCRbeta repertoires from subjects exposed to, actively infected with, or recovered from COVID-19. The study at large found these results: The quantity of clinical and demographic metadata differed by source and by participant and was supplied without curation.

As for this clone: No antigen is known for it. No base quality information exists; no much larger clone differs at one position.

The germline V gene encodes CDR1 KGHDR and CDR2 SFDVKD. From its cysteine to its phenylalanine, the CDR3 spans 17 amino acids. Just the 51-base CDR3 DNA is kept, in frame starting at base 1. V is cut by 3 bases and J by 2 bases, and the space between the germline ends is 18 bases. At one collaborating source in Seattle, patients were enrolled during active infection and were followed longitudinally through the course of disease. The collaborating institutions used their own protocols to collect whole blood in K2EDTA tubes. For TCRbeta analysis, collaborators shipped samples in one of three forms: frozen whole blood, isolated PBMCs, or DNA extracted from either of those sample types. TCRbeta CDR3 regions were amplified from genomic DNA using the immunoSEQ Assay, a bias-controlled multiplex PCR. As for how the authors treated the data: Nucleated cell counts per sample were estimated from amplification of reference gene primers within the assay. To quantify the absolute abundance of each unique TCRbeta CDR3 rearrangement, sequence reads were collapsed and filtered. For each sample, productive Simpson clonality was calculated by taking the square root of Simpson's diversity index across productive rearrangements. TCRdb mirrors the immuneACCESS table, restricted to in-frame sequences. Some clones are absent from its copies; in checked studies, under half trace to an unresolved V gene, and the reason for the others is unknown. V, J and clone size are taken as reported in that table, and D and trimming were inferred from the DNA itself. The sample records over 150,000 clones, approximately 88% of which are singletons. The biggest ten clones account for over 6.5% of the sample.

Source material: peripheral blood. This receptor was identified in a middle-aged woman with COVID-19, enrolled during active disease. The chain is encoded by TRBV24-1 joined to TRBJ1-2; a weak D assignment points to TRBD1 (6 bases agree). The CDR3 reads as follows: CATSDGGGPTLNYGYTF. The DNA sequence is TGTGCCACCAGTGATGGGGGCGGACCGACGCTCAACTATGGCTACACCTTC.